The 15 T cell receptor beta chains listed next were all sequenced from one sample in a study of molecular identifiers for immune sequencing clone quantification. From the PCR reads, TCRdb called clonotypes with MiXCR, one entry per CDR3 protein. In the table there are 250,000 to 400,000 distinct CDR3 sequences, about 20% of which are singletons. Sequenced material: naive CD8+ T cells from blood, with Jurkat cell RNA spiked in. Subset noted: FACS-sorted CD8+CD4-CCR7+CD45RA+ naive T cells. These receptors all come from a human donor in good health. Some libraries in this study had Jurkat cell RNA spiked in.

This clonotype was seen ten or more times. The J gene is TRBJ2-3, the V gene TRBV7-2; TRBD2 matches at 9 bases. From germline, CDR1 is SGHTA and CDR2 FQGNSA. CDR3 length: 15 amino acids. J was trimmed by 1 base and V by 3 bases; bases with no gene match: 2. The CDR3 loop is CASSFSGRGTDTQYF. The CDR3 bases are TGTGCCAGCAGCTTTAGCGGGAGAGGCACAGATACGCAGTATTTT.

A remark on this clonotype: Being one base from a much bigger clone, this may be a read error. The V call is TRBV19, the J call TRBJ2-3; possibly TRBD2 for D (5 bases). With 5 bases removed from V and 0 bases from J, the gap between germline ends came to 15 bases. This CDR3 is 16 amino acids long. Germline loops: CDR1 LNHDA, CDR2 SQIVND (reference sequence). The CDR3 DNA reads as TGTGCCAGTAGTCTTACAGCGGTTACTAGCACAGATACGCAGTATTTT. Its protein product is CASSLTAVTSTDTQYF.

In this sample, this clonotype turned up many times. The chain links TRBV4-1 to TRBJ2-1; 11 bases are a match to TRBD2. There are 16 residues in the CDR3. Germline V CDR1 and CDR2: MGHRA, YSYEKL. V shed 1 base, J shed 4 bases, and the junction held 3 bases outside the gene matches. Here the CDR3 DNA reads TGCGCCAGCAGCCAAGGACTAGCGGGAATATACAATGAGCAGTTCTTC. Its protein is CASSQGLAGIYNEQFF.

This clonotype was detected ten times or more. This chain links TRBV7-9 with TRBJ1-5, with 8 bases identical to TRBD1. The CDR3 loop spans 15 amino acids. V lost 5 bases and J lost 4; bases outside the gene matches: 7. Germline-derived CDR1 and CDR2 are SEHNR and FQNEAQ (reference sequence). CDR3 in DNA: TGTGCCAGCAGCACGGACAGGGAAGATAATCAGCCCCAGCATTTT. Translating gives CASSTDREDNQPQHF.

Points on this clonotype: Being one base from a much bigger clone, this may be a read error. The missing conserved phenylalanine or tryptophan at the end of this CDR3 makes a read error likely. The rearrangement links TRBV12-3 or TRBV12-4 to TRBJ2-5; D is undetermined. The V and J ends lost 7 bases and 0 bases respectively, with 3 bases between them. The CDR3 is 11 residues long. In DNA form, the CDR3 reads TGTGCCAGCACCTACCAAGAGACCCAGTACTCC. Protein product: CASTYQETQYS.

This clonotype has a count of ten or more. V is TRBV20-1 and J is TRBJ2-3; D possibly corresponds to TRBD1 (6 bases). The CDR3 extends over 16 amino acids. Germline V lookup: CDR1 DFQATT, CDR2 SNEGSKA (reference sequence). V dropped 5 bases and J dropped 1 base, with 19 bases sitting between them. CDR3 bases: TGCAGTGCTGATGACAGGTCGCTGACGGGCACAGATACGCAGTATTTT. Its translation is CSADDRSLTGTDTQYF.

There are many counts of this clonotype. The gene calls are TRBV29-1 and TRBJ1-1, with D possibly matching TRBD1 (5 bases). This CDR3 spans 13 amino acids. V was cut by 7 bases and J by 4 bases, with 16 bases left in between. Looked up from germline, CDR1 is SQVTM and CDR2 is ANQGSEA. The CDR3 here is CSAYPQGATEAFF. The CDR3 nucleotides read TGCAGCGCTTACCCCCAGGGCGCCACTGAAGCTTTCTTT. Supplemented by reference TRBV29-1 and TRBJ1-1, the full variable domain reads SAVISQKPSRDICQRGTSLTIQCQVDSQVTMMFWYRQQPGQSLTLIATANQGSEATYESGFVIDKFPISRPNLTFSTLTVSNMSPEDSSIYLCSAYPQGATEAFFGQGTRLTVV.

This clonotype was detected only a few times. The chain employs TRBV20-1 and TRBJ2-2; TRBD2 matches at 9 bases. CDR1 and CDR2 from the germline V gene are DFQATT and SNEGSKA (reference sequence). V trimming: 0 bases; J trimming: 5 bases; junction bases outside the gene matches: 7. The CDR3 spans 16 residues. DNA for the CDR3: TGCAGTGCTAGAGACGGTAGCGGGGGAGTTACCGGGGAGCTGTTTTTT. Translating it yields CSARDGSGGVTGELFF.

This clonotype has at least ten counts. The gene calls are TRBV24-1 and TRBJ2-1; TRBD2 might be the D (6 bases). V was pared by 2 bases and J by 5 bases, with 15 bases between. CDR3 size: 16 residues. Germline V gene lookup returns CDR1 KGHDR and CDR2 SFDVKD. CDR3 bases: TGTGCCACCAGTGATTCGGGACTTGCACTTCACAATGAGCAGTTCTTC. Its protein is CATSDSGLALHNEQFF.

This clonotype was seen ten or more times. This rearrangement joins TRBV7-8 to TRBJ1-2; D is unresolved. V lost 5 bases and J 8 bases, leaving 21 bases between the germline ends. There are 15 residues in the CDR3. The V gene's germline CDR1 is SGHVS and CDR2 FQNEAQ. CDR3 region: CASSPTSSLIQGYTF. Here the CDR3 DNA reads TGTGCCAGCAGCCCCACTAGTAGTTTAATTCAAGGCTACACCTTC.

This clonotype appeared a few times. V usage is TRBV11-2 and J usage is TRBJ1-2, with D maybe TRBD1 (6 bases). Trimming stripped 5 bases from V and 5 bases from J, with 27 bases between. Per germline, CDR1 SGHAT and CDR2 FQNNGV. There are 18 residues in the CDR3. This chain's CDR3 is CASSVGGLMDPRYYGYTF. The CDR3 DNA is TGTGCCAGCAGCGTAGGGGGACTGATGGACCCCCGATATTATGGCTACACCTTC.

This clonotype was observed many times. This rearrangement joins TRBV7-2 to TRBJ2-3, with 15 bases lining up with TRBD2. Trimming cost V 4 bases and J 0 bases; bases outside gene matches: 5. The germline V gene encodes CDR1 SGHTA and CDR2 FQGNSA. This CDR3 has 18 residues. CDR3 DNA: TGTGCCAGCAGCTGGACTAGCGGGAGGGCGAGCAGCACAGATACGCAGTATTTT. Residues: CASSWTSGRASSTDTQYF.

This clonotype was seen ten or more times. V usage is TRBV7-9 and J usage is TRBJ1-6; D unclear. The CDR3 has 15 amino acids. Trimming took off 1 base at V and 10 bases at J, with 14 bases between the two ends. Germline loops: CDR1 SEHNR, CDR2 FQNEAQ (reference sequence). CDR3 amino acids: CASSLDAEFGSPLHF. The CDR3 nucleotides are TGTGCCAGCAGCTTAGATGCCGAATTTGGGTCACCCCTCCACTTT.

This clonotype turned up a few times. The chain carries TRBV4-3 and TRBJ2-7, with D hard to call. The CDR3 covers 15 residues. Trimming cost V 3 bases and J 2 bases, with 14 bases left between them. Germline CDR1 reads LGHNA; CDR2 reads YSLEER. The CDR3 bases are TGCGCCAGCAGCCACGAAAGGCAGATGACCTACGAGCAGTACTTC. Protein product: CASSHERQMTYEQYF.

The chain employs TRBV27 and TRBJ1-5; D might be TRBD1 (5 bases). This CDR3 has 15 amino acids. Looked up from germline, CDR1 is MNHEY and CDR2 is SMNVEV (reference sequence). The germline V and J ends were trimmed by 6 bases and 6 bases, with 18 bases remaining between them. DNA of the CDR3: TGTGCCAGCAGGGGGACCAACCTTCGGGGTCAGCCCCAGCATTTT. The encoded protein is CASRGTNLRGQPQHF.